This passage covers 3 T cell receptor beta chains from one sample sequenced in a study of T cell responses to AZD1222 COVID-19 vaccine. Assay: immunoSEQ multiplex PCR; the TCRdb copy retains only in-frame clones and omits some. The sample contains about 140,000 clones, nearly 95% of which appear only once. Sequenced material: peripheral blood, taken 28 days after the second AZD1222 dose. Receptors originate from an adult who received the AZD1222 COVID-19 vaccine.

The V gene is TRBV5-6, the J gene TRBJ2-5; 10 nucleotides match TRBD2. This CDR3 contains 16 residues. V trimming: 3 bases; J trimming: 5 bases; junction bases outside the gene matches: 10. Germline CDR1 reads SGHDT; CDR2 reads YYEEEE. This CDR3 is CASSSPSGRRGETQYF. For the CDR3, the DNA is TGTGCCAGCAGCTCCCCTAGCGGGAGACGGGGGGAGACCCAGTACTTC.

The genes are TRBV29-1 and TRBJ2-1; D remains unclear. Germline assignment: CDR1 SQVTM and CDR2 ANQGSEA. V dropped 4 bases and J dropped 9 bases, with 10 bases sitting between them. The CDR3 totals 11 residues. The CDR3 bases are TGCAGCGTTGTGGGCTCTCGTGAGCAGTTCTTC. It encodes CSVVGSREQFF.

CDR3 sequence: CASSIGGMNTEAFF. Here the CDR3 DNA reads TGTGCCAGTAGTATCGGGGGGATGAACACTGAAGCTTTCTTT. The rearrangement joins TRBV19 to TRBJ1-1, with D possibly being TRBD1 (5 bases). Germline assignment: CDR1 LNHDA and CDR2 SQIVND (reference sequence). V gave up 3 bases and J gave up 0 bases, with 8 bases separating them. This CDR3 has 14 residues. The full variable domain, completed using reference TRBV19 and TRBJ1-1, is DGGITQSPKYLFRKEGQNVTLSCEQNLNHDAMYWYRQDPGQGLRLIYYSQIVNDFQKGDIAEGYSVSREKKESFPLTVTSAQKNPTAFYLCASSIGGMNTEAFFGQGTRLTVV.